This T cell receptor (beta chain) is from a study of shared clonotypes between healthy human individuals (dated by TCRdb to 2020 to 2021). Study-wide context: The cohort comprised a couple of women and a few men aged 18 to 49 years. For each donor, CD4 naive and CD4 memory were each run on three plates, CD8 naive on two plates, and CD8 memory on one plate. To estimate repertoire size and how much clonotypes are shared between individuals, the study performed deep sequencing of blood TCR repertoires from a handful of healthy adults. Different laboratories and diverse techniques were used to prepare libraries and sequence TCR repertoires, to increase sequencing depth and limit assay-specific biases. Per donor, leukapheresis produced somewhere between about 0.85 and 10 billion PBMCs.

About this clone: It lacks a known antigen. A single base separates this from a much larger clone, so it may be a read error.

For the CD8 naive samples, CD45RO-negative cells were positively selected for CCR7, yielding a CD45RA+CCR7+ population from which TemRA cells were excluded. The donors were healthy, HIV-negative adults with no recently reported acute infections or vaccinations. Only Caucasian adults living in Nashville, Tennessee, USA were represented among the donors. After blood collection by leukapheresis, PBMCs were isolated using Ficoll-Histopaque density gradient centrifugation and then cryopreserved in the vapor phase of liquid nitrogen. Analytical flow cytometry was used to check the purity and quantity of each magnetically sorted T cell population. Each sorted fraction had its genomic DNA isolated and then quantified by UV absorbance on a Nanodrop 2000c. Trimming removed 5 bases from V and 2 bases from J, leaving 5 bases between the germline ends. CDR1 is given as MNHEY and CDR2 as SMNVEV, both from the germline V gene (reference sequence). From the cysteine up to the phenylalanine, the CDR3 has a length of 12 residues. The sequence is cut down to CDR3 DNA, 36 bases in frame from base 1.

Results and caveats for the whole study, not just this receptor: Sharing across several donors was observed for approximately 4.6% of naive CD4, over 3% of naive CD8, over 2% of memory CD4, and approximately 0.41% of memory CD8 clonotypes. Based on pairwise subsampling, the degree of clonotype sharing among donors was expected to be affected by sequencing depth. Sampling was restricted to blood, and TCR repertoires in tissue are likely to differ from TCR repertoires in blood. Compared with non-shared clonotypes, clonotypes shared by all four sorted-subset donors had higher generation probabilities. Incomplete sequencing was indicated by rarefaction of sorted-subset datasets, despite the large sequencing depth. The small number of donors limited the genetic and exposure-history diversity represented. Larger estimated clonotype richness was generally found for naive subsets than for memory subsets.

Using the deep immunoSEQ assay, multiplex PCR amplified TCR CDR3 regions from genomic DNA. For each cell subset, the extracted genomic DNA was distributed evenly across all wells of several immunoSEQ 96-well plates, and each plate served as one replicate. For sorted subsets, each replicate PCR was loaded with approximately 200 ng genomic DNA, equivalent to 30,000 or so T cell genomes. The purified libraries were quantified using a Qubit 3.0 fluorometer, sized with a Bioanalyzer 2100, and then quantified again using the KAPA Library Quantification kit. Every immunoSEQ 96-well plate was sequenced on a dedicated single-read 150-cycle Illumina NextSeq 550 flow cell. The paper's data handling went like this. Because the immunoSEQ output held only junctional sequences and lacked quality scores, the filtering could not match the filtering applied to full-length reads. Sequences were annotated with PyIR, a Python wrapper for IgBLAST v1.9, and V/J genes and CDR3 were assigned using IMGT germline references. Reads were filtered out if the reads had weak V/J assignments (E-value above 1e-6), no CDR3, stop codons, out-of-frame junctions, or ambiguous translated residues. V3J clonotypes were defined as sequences sharing the same inferred V gene, J gene, and CDR3 amino acid sequence. Percentage overlap between repertoires was calculated by dividing the number of shared unique clonotypes by the size of the smaller repertoire. Richness of each repertoire was evaluated using RTK rarefaction, the Chao1 estimator, and Recon v2.1 estimates of unobserved clonotypes. OLGA was used to compute generation probabilities for all TCRbeta clonotypes that the gDNA method yielded from a handful of donors. TCRdb's version of the immuneACCESS table is confined to in-frame rearrangements and falls short of the full clone set. An unresolved V gene accounts for under half of the shortfall where checked; the remainder is of unknown origin. That table is the source of V, J and clone size, and D and trimming were worked out from the DNA. The sample table records about 2 million clones; over 85% of these occur just once. The ten most abundant clones make up more than 0.9% of the sample.

Material for sequencing was naive CD8+ T cells sorted from blood. Taken with the paper, the label for cell subset or site translates to: CD45RA+CCR7+. The source of this sequence is a man aged 18 to 29 in good health. The rearranged segments are TRBV27 and TRBJ2-3, with no confidently assigned D gene. The CDR3 region has the sequence CASSPFTDTQYF. The DNA sequence reads TGTGCCAGCAGTCCCTTCACAGATACGCAGTATTTT.